This TCR beta chain was sequenced in a study of neurological immune-mediated disorders. Study results and caveats: Neither clinical nor MRI features were found to be associated with the multiple sclerosis repertoire cluster. Phylogenetic grouping assigned the repertoires of 18 of 34 multiple sclerosis patients to a single cluster of related CDR3 sequences. This cluster may be a repertoire-level signature. The most TCR clonal expansion was seen in HTLV-1-associated myelopathy, whereas the least was seen in multiple sclerosis, below the level in healthy controls.

Of note for this clonotype: Its antigen is not known.

The cDNA was synthesized by 5'RACE incorporating 10-nucleotide random UMIs. TCRdb reanalysed the 5' RACE reads using MiXCR and keeps one entry per CDR3 protein. The table records under 45,000 distinct CDR3 sequences, over 2% of them present only once. V shed 5 bases, J shed 3 bases, and the junction held 4 bases outside the gene matches. The CDR3 extends over 15 amino acids. The germline V gene has CDR1 SGHAT and CDR2 FQNNGV. This clonotype was sampled from a man aged 45-65 years with multiple sclerosis. The sample taken for sequencing was PBMCs. V gene TRBV11-2 combines with J gene TRBJ2-2, with 9 nucleotides matching TRBD1. CDR3 protein: CASSHRDRDTGELFF. The CDR3 DNA is TGTGCCAGCAGCCACCGGGACAGGGACACCGGGGAGCTGTTTTTT.